The source of this T cell receptor (beta chain) is a study of blood T cells in healthy people across ages. Across the study: Per two T cells, about one barcoded beta molecule was captured through template switching. Notes on the study in general: Naive CD4+ cell counts and diversity both ran higher in long-lived than in aged donors. Shifts in expanded clonotypes may have been confounded by donor CMV status, which was unknown.

This clonotype was seen ten or more times. What it binds is unknown. In germline, CDR1 is SQVTM, CDR2 ANQGSEA. V lost 2 bases to trimming and J lost 1 base; unmatched junction nucleotides: 2. CDR3 length: 14 residues. The authors ran a second PCR of 7 to 11 cycles using a sample-barcoded 5' primer and a J-beta primer mix. Each cDNA molecule was tagged by a template-switch adaptor that had 12 random nucleotides. TCRdb reanalysed the 5' RACE reads using MiXCR and keeps one entry per CDR3 protein. Of 1.5 million to 2 million distinct CDR3 sequences listed, approximately 40% were seen once; the top ten hold 23%.

The genes are TRBV29-1 and TRBJ2-3; 8 bases align to TRBD2. The specimen was blood. This sequence was found in a human donor in good health. The CDR3 here is CSVEMRGGTDTQYF. The CDR3, as DNA: TGCAGCGTTGAAATGCGGGGGGGCACAGATACGCAGTATTTT.